Shown below are 27 T cell receptor beta chains from a single sample sequenced in a study of tumor-infiltrating lymphocytes in oesophageal squamous cell carcinoma. TCRdb called the PCR reads again in MiXCR, with one record for every CDR3 protein. Among several thousand distinct CDR3 sequences listed, approximately 19% were seen once. Source material: normal esophageal tissue next to the tumor. The receptors originated from a male donor with esophageal squamous cell carcinoma.

This clonotype was detected only a few times. The chain couples TRBV5-1 to TRBJ1-1; D not certain. Trimming took 1 base from V and 0 from J, leaving 4 bases between them. CDR1 and CDR2 from the germline V gene are SGHRS and YFSETQ. This CDR3 region has 13 residues. CDR3 nucleotide sequence: TGCGCCAGCAGCTTGAACGTGAACACTGAAGCTTTCTTT. It is translated as CASSLNVNTEAFF.

This clonotype was seen just once. The CDR3 protein is CASSLQGSSYNEQFF. As DNA, the CDR3 is TGTGCCAGCAGCTTACAGGGTAGCTCCTACAATGAGCAGTTCTTC. The chain combines TRBV7-3 with TRBJ2-1; D may be TRBD1 (5 bases). The CDR3 extends over 15 amino acids. Germline CDR1 SGHTA, CDR2 FQGTGA. V shed 2 bases and J shed 0 bases, with 8 bases lying between them.

The table lists this clonotype with many counts. CDR3 region: CASSYLWGTGETGELFF. The CDR3 nucleotides read TGTGCCAGCAGTTACTTATGGGGGACAGGGGAAACCGGGGAGCTGTTTTTT. This rearrangement joins TRBV6-6 to TRBJ2-2; 10 bases are a match to TRBD1. V was pared by 1 base and J by 5 bases, with 7 bases of the junction left unmatched. The CDR3 totals 17 residues. The germline V gene has CDR1 MNHNY and CDR2 SVGAGI (reference sequence).

On this clonotype itself: In this CDR3 the conserved last residue, phenylalanine or tryptophan, is missing, so a read error is likely. No DNA is shown, since the ends of the CDR3 on it are uncertain; the CDR3 is the one TCRdb lists. The chain couples TRBV7-2 to TRBJ2-7; no check of the table's D call, TRBD1, against the DNA was made. Germline CDR1 is SGHTA and CDR2 is FQGNSA. 16 amino acids form the CDR3, both terminal residues included. This chain's CDR3 is CASSLDAAKNIQYFGA.

V usage is TRBV6-1 and J usage is TRBJ1-2, with D possibly matching TRBD1 (5 bases). This CDR3 comprises 13 residues. Trimming removed 5 bases from V and 7 bases from J, with 14 bases in between. Germline V lookup: CDR1 MNHNS, CDR2 SASEGT. The CDR3 region has the DNA TGTGCCAGCAGTTACGGCAGGGAGGCTGGCTACACCTTC. Its translation: CASSYGREAGYTF.

This clonotype showed up many times. The chain has TRBV24-1 and TRBJ1-1; TRBD1 is a possible D gene (5 bases). Germline V gene data show CDR1 as KGHDR and CDR2 as SFDVKD. Trimming removed 7 bases from V and 0 bases from J, with 8 bases in between. This CDR3 is built from 13 residues. CDR3 loop: CATSGGLNTEAFF. CDR3 DNA sequence: TGTGCCACCAGCGGGGGGTTGAACACTGAAGCTTTCTTT.

This clonotype showed up many times. The rearrangement joins TRBV5-6 to TRBJ1-2; weak D call: TRBD1 (5 bases). The CDR3 sequence is 14 residues long. Trimming stripped 2 bases from V and 6 bases from J, with 14 bases between. The V gene's germline CDR1 is SGHDT and CDR2 YYEEEE. CDR3 residues: CASSFQPTANGYTF. CDR3 bases: TGTGCCAGCAGCTTCCAACCGACAGCCAATGGCTACACCTTC.

Points on this clonotype: A read error is possible here, since a much larger clone lies one base away. The CDR3 region is CASSVSSEQFF. CDR3 nucleotides: TGTGCCAGCAGCGTATCTTCCGAGCAGTTCTTC. The rearrangement joins TRBV5-6 to TRBJ2-5; D unresolved. The end of the DNA fits TRBJ2-1 better, so the J call may be wrong. This CDR3 is 11 amino acids long. Germline CDR1 is SGHDT and CDR2 is YYEEEE.

This clonotype was seen repeatedly, ten times or more. The chain links TRBV14 to TRBJ2-4; 7 positions agree with TRBD1. Germline V gene data show CDR1 as SGHDN and CDR2 as FVKESK. The V segment lost 4 bases and the J segment 0 bases; nucleotides outside the gene matches: 6. The CDR3 is 16 residues long. DNA of the CDR3: TGTGCCAGCAGCCCTGGACAGGAGCTAGCCAAAAACATTCAGTACTTC. As protein: CASSPGQELAKNIQYF.

Comment on this clonotype: The CDR3 carries no conserved terminal phenylalanine or tryptophan, so it likely arises from a read error. No DNA is shown, since the ends of the CDR3 on it are uncertain; the CDR3 is the one TCRdb lists. This chain joins TRBV10-3 and TRBJ2-7; the DNA was not compared with TRBD1, the D call given in the table. From germline, CDR1 is ENHRY and CDR2 SYGVKD. Ends included, the CDR3 has 15 residues. The CDR3 sequence is CAIRTDTNYGYTFGS.

In its sample, this clonotype was seen a few times. This chain joins TRBV5-1 and TRBJ1-1; 7 bases map to TRBD1. CDR3 size: 18 residues. Unmatched junction bases numbered 19, after V lost 4 bases and J lost 4 bases. Germline V gene lookup returns CDR1 SGHRS and CDR2 YFSETQ. The CDR3 loop is CASSPRQGGEDWSTEAFF. CDR3 nucleotides: TGCGCCAGCAGCCCCCGACAGGGTGGGGAGGATTGGAGCACTGAAGCTTTCTTT.

Details on this clonotype: One end of the junction varies from germline; a read error may be responsible. The chain combines TRBV7-6 with TRBJ2-1, with 12 bases fitting TRBD2. The end of the DNA aligns better with TRBJ2-5, so the J call may be wrong. The CDR3 is 15 amino acids. The germline gives CDR1 SGHVS, CDR2 FNYEAQ. Here the CDR3 reads CASSPRTSGKETQYF. The CDR3 DNA follows: TGTGCTAGCAGCCCGAGGACTAGCGGGAAAGAGACCCAGTACTTC.

This clonotype has ten or more counts. One base away lies a much larger clone, so this may be a sequencing read error. This chain links TRBV7-8 with TRBJ2-1; possibly TRBD2 for D (5 bases). The CDR3 is 15 amino acids. The V gene lost 0 bases and the J gene lost 10 bases, with 16 bases spanning the gap. Germline loops: CDR1 SGHVS, CDR2 FQNEAQ. CDR3 DNA sequence: TGTGCCAGCAGCTTAGCGAGGGCAACGGGTTACGAGCAGTTCTTC. Protein: CASSLARATGYEQFF.

The gene calls are TRBV2 and TRBJ2-5, with TRBD1 as a possible D gene (6 bases). The J call may be wrong; the DNA end is better matched by TRBJ2-7. Germline CDR1 is SNHLY and CDR2 is FYNNEI. The CDR3 loop spans 15 amino acids. In nucleotides, the CDR3 is TGTGCCAGCTGCCCGGACAGCCTGACCTCCTACGAGCAGTACTTC. Its translation: CASCPDSLTSYEQYF.

The chain links TRBV10-2 to TRBJ1-2; D is possibly TRBD1 (6 bases). The CDR3 consists of 14 residues. CDR1 is WSHSY, CDR2 SAAADI, per germline. Trimming removed 5 bases at V and 2 bases at J, with 12 bases between. The CDR3 protein is CASSPGTLNYGYTF. The CDR3 DNA follows: TGCGCCAGCAGTCCCGGGACACTAAACTATGGCTACACCTTC.

This clonotype was counted at least ten times. The chain has TRBV5-5 and TRBJ1-4; D is undetermined. Germline CDR1 SGHKS, CDR2 YYEKEE (reference sequence). V shed 5 bases and J shed 8 bases, with 16 bases lying between them. The CDR3 totals 14 residues. As DNA, the CDR3 is TGTGCCAGCAGGGATTGGGCCAACGGGGAAAAACTGTTTTTT. This translates into CASRDWANGEKLFF.

V and J are TRBV20-1 and TRBJ2-4, with 7 positions matching TRBD2. This CDR3 spans 13 amino acids. Trimming removed 3 bases from V and 13 bases from J; junction bases left unmatched: 12. Germline CDR1 DFQATT, CDR2 SNEGSKA (reference sequence). This CDR3 reads CSASQSGVPPQYF. The CDR3 DNA follows: TGCAGTGCTAGTCAAAGCGGGGTCCCCCCCCAGTACTTC.

This clonotype is classed as medium-sized. This sequence may be a read error, since a much larger clone differs from it by one base. The chain joins TRBV7-3 to TRBJ2-5; TRBD2 agrees at 16 bases. Germline V gives CDR1 SGHTA, CDR2 FQGTGA. The CDR3 is 19 residues long. V lost 5 bases, J lost 11 bases, and 20 bases stayed unmatched. For the CDR3, the DNA is TGTGCCAGCAGCACCTCCGGCGGGACTAGCGGGGGGGCTTTGAATGAGCAGTACTTC. This translates into CASSTSGGTSGGALNEQYF.

This clonotype was counted many times. The J gene is TRBJ2-7, the V gene TRBV5-1, with a possible D match to TRBD2 (6 bases). The CDR3 sequence is 17 residues long. Germline loops: CDR1 SGHRS, CDR2 YFSETQ. Trimming took 0 bases from V and 1 from J, leaving 17 bases between them. As DNA, the CDR3 is TGCGCCAGCAGCTTGGGATCTTCTCCGGGACTTTCCTACGAGCAGTACTTC. This translates into CASSLGSSPGLSYEQYF.

This clonotype was picked up many times. The chain has TRBV7-9 and TRBJ1-5; possibly TRBD1 for D (6 bases). Germline V CDR1 and CDR2: SEHNR, FQNEAQ (reference sequence). CDR3 length: 15 amino acids. V lost 6 bases and J lost 2, with 14 bases in between. The CDR3 spells CASSPQGSGNQPQHF. CDR3 sequence (DNA): TGTGCCAGCAGTCCACAGGGAAGCGGCAATCAGCCCCAGCATTTT. Full variable domain (remainder filled in from reference TRBV7-9 and TRBJ1-5): DTGVSQNPRHKITKRGQNVTFRCDPISEHNRLYWYRQTLGQGPEFLTYFQNEAQLEKSRLLSDRFSAERPKGSFSTLEIQRTEQGDSAMYLCASSPQGSGNQPQHFGDGTRLSIL.

Concerning this clonotype: The CDR3 ends on some other residue instead of the conserved phenylalanine or tryptophan, so this is likely a read error. Because the CDR3's place on the DNA is in doubt, the DNA is left out and the CDR3 is given as listed by TCRdb. The genes are TRBV5-5 and TRBJ2-6; TRBD1 reflects the table's D call only, with no check against the DNA. The CDR3 is 15 amino acids in total, end residues counted. The germline V gene encodes CDR1 SGHKS and CDR2 YYEKEE (reference sequence). CDR3 amino acids: CASSLASYNEQYFGA.

In the case of this clonotype: A single base separates this from a much larger clone, so it may be a read error. V is TRBV6-8 and J is TRBJ2-7; D perhaps matches TRBD2 (7 bases). V lost 7 bases, J lost 4 bases, and 20 bases lay in between. Germline CDR1 and CDR2: MNHGY and SAAAGT. This CDR3 comprises 15 residues. The CDR3 DNA reads as TGTGCCAGCACCAGGCCCGGACGGGGGGCATACGAGCAGTACTTC. Protein: CASTRPGRGAYEQYF.

By share, this clonotype counts as medium-sized. The J gene is TRBJ2-3, the V gene TRBV6-4; possible D gene TRBD2, 7 bases. Germline assignment: CDR1 MRHNA and CDR2 SNTAGT. The V end lost 3 bases, the J end lost 4 bases, and 14 bases lay between the germline ends. The CDR3 length is 15 residues. CDR3 sequence (DNA): TGTGCCAGCAGTGATGAGGGGGGGAGTGCAGATACGCAGTATTTT. Translation: CASSDEGGSADTQYF.

In its sample, this clonotype ranks as medium-sized. The chain links TRBV10-3 to TRBJ2-1; 11 nucleotides line up with TRBD2. After removal of 3 bases from V and 8 bases from J, the junction contained 12 bases not matched to a gene. There are 17 residues in the CDR3. Germline CDR1 is ENHRY and CDR2 is SYGVKD. CDR3 region: CAISDPPTSGVAHEQFF. In DNA form, the CDR3 reads TGTGCCATCAGTGACCCACCGACTAGCGGGGTGGCTCATGAGCAGTTCTTC.

The chain combines TRBV5-6 with TRBJ1-2, with a weak D call TRBD1 (5 bases). The V end was cut by 1 base, the J end by 5 bases, with 9 bases between. The CDR3 totals 13 residues. CDR1 is SGHDT and CDR2 is YYEEEE in the germline V gene. CDR3 amino acids: CASSLRGGYGYTF. In nucleotides, the CDR3 is TGTGCCAGCAGCTTGCGGGGCGGTTATGGCTACACCTTC.

At least ten counts were recorded for this clonotype. V is TRBV6-1 and J is TRBJ2-1; D is possibly TRBD1 (6 bases). The DNA matches TRBJ2-7 better at its end, which makes the J call doubtful. Germline V gene data show CDR1 as MNHNS and CDR2 as SASEGT. The CDR3 totals 11 residues. CDR3 sequence reads: CASQQGSEQYF. The CDR3 region has the DNA TGTGCCAGTCAACAGGGAAGTGAGCAGTACTTC.

This clonotype was detected ten times or more. The gene calls are TRBV6-6 and TRBJ1-4, with no clear D. This CDR3 is built from 16 residues. V lost 2 bases to trimming and J lost 3 bases, with 13 bases between them. Germline loops: CDR1 MNHNY, CDR2 SVGAGI (reference sequence). CDR3 protein: CASSYAPTASNEKLFF. In nucleotides, the CDR3 is TGTGCCAGCAGTTACGCTCCTACAGCGTCTAATGAAAAACTGTTTTTT.